One and the same sample provided the 9 T cell receptor beta chains below, sequenced in a study of T cells in Graves' hyperthyroidism and ophthalmopathy. Amplified TCR beta CDR3 regions derived from RNA transcripts. The primer set for the first-round RT-PCR of the TCR CDR3 was HTBI. TCRdb re-derived calls from the multiplex PCR reads in MiXCR, one entry per CDR3 protein. The data contain about 600,000 distinct CDR3 sequences, 13% to 15% of them singletons. Sequenced sample: blood. These receptors were collected from a woman between 50 and 59 years old with Graves' ophthalmopathy.

The chain joins TRBV6-4 to TRBJ1-2; D may be TRBD1 (5 bases). The CDR3 is made up of 16 amino acids. V dropped 3 bases and J dropped 6 bases, with 20 bases sitting between them. CDR1 and CDR2 from the germline V gene are MRHNA and SNTAGT. The CDR3 DNA reads as TGTGCCAGCAGTGATAGAATGAGGGACGGGGATCATGGCTACACCTTC. It encodes CASSDRMRDGDHGYTF.

This clonotype was picked up one time. CDR3 region: CAISGSYNEQFF. The DNA for the CDR3 is TGTGCCATCAGCGGGTCCTACAATGAGCAGTTCTTC. The chain couples TRBV10-3 to TRBJ2-1; D is unresolved. Germline V gives CDR1 ENHRY, CDR2 SYGVKD. CDR3 length: 12 amino acids. The V gene lost 6 bases and the J gene lost 1 base, with 4 bases spanning the gap.

This clonotype was detected a few times. CDR3: CSVGGGRHYNEQFF. In DNA, the CDR3 is TGCAGCGTTGGTGGCGGGAGGCATTACAATGAGCAGTTCTTC. The genes are TRBV29-1 and TRBJ2-1; 8 bases map to TRBD2. Trimming took 4 bases from V and 4 from J; bases not matched to a gene: 6. Germline V CDR1 and CDR2: SQVTM, ANQGSEA. The CDR3 is 14 residues long.

Remarks on this clonotype: The CDR3 end shows no conserved phenylalanine or tryptophan, and so a read error is likely. This sequence joins TRBV5-6 and TRBJ2-7, with a weak D call TRBD2 (6 bases). V lost 6 bases and J lost 3, with 19 bases in between. CDR3 length: 15 amino acids. The germline V gene has CDR1 SGHDT and CDR2 YYEEEE. This CDR3 is CASTFGRLGSYEQYL. For the CDR3, the DNA is TGTGCCAGCACCTTCGGAAGACTAGGAAGCTACGAGCAGTACCTC.

The rearrangement links TRBV4-3 to TRBJ1-6; no firm D call. Germline V lookup: CDR1 LGHNA, CDR2 YSLEER. This CDR3 is 15 amino acids long. Between the trimmed V and J ends, which lost 0 bases and 6 bases, there was a span of 9 bases. The CDR3 here is CASSQERRANSPLHF. CDR3 sequence (DNA): TGCGCCAGCAGCCAAGAGAGAAGGGCTAATTCACCCCTCCACTTT.

This clonotype was observed a few times. In DNA form, the CDR3 reads TGCAGTGCGAAATTAGCGGGAGGGCCTCATGAGCAGTTCTTC. It encodes CSAKLAGGPHEQFF. V gene TRBV20-1 combines with J gene TRBJ2-1; 11 bases are shared with TRBD2. Germline loops: CDR1 DFQATT, CDR2 SNEGSKA (reference sequence). The CDR3 has 14 amino acids. Trimming at V came to 6 bases and at J to 8 bases, leaving 9 bases not matched to a gene.

CDR3 amino acids: CASSSPTSGSPYTQYF. In DNA, the CDR3 is TGTGCCAGCAGTTCCCCGACTAGCGGGAGTCCCTATACGCAGTATTTT. The rearrangement links TRBV28 to TRBJ2-3; TRBD2 matches at 12 bases. The CDR3 has 16 amino acids. The V gene end was trimmed by 4 bases and the J gene end by 7 bases; junction bases not matched to a gene: 9. Germline lookup yields CDR1 MDHEN and CDR2 SYDVKM.

This clonotype was seen ten or more times. The chain employs TRBV7-2 and TRBJ2-3, with D perhaps matching TRBD2 (6 bases). There are 14 residues in the CDR3. Germline V gene data show CDR1 as SGHTA and CDR2 as FQGNSA. V lost 3 bases and J 4 bases, leaving 11 bases between the germline ends. The CDR3 bases are TGTGCCAGCAGCTTGAATTCGGGGGCAGATACGCAGTATTTT. It is translated as CASSLNSGADTQYF.

About this clonotype: Compared with germline, one end of the junction differs, possibly owing to a read error. The rearrangement joins TRBV6-2 or TRBV6-3 to TRBJ2-7; 7 bases match TRBD1. Germline V CDR1 and CDR2: MNHEY, SVGEGT. This CDR3 contains 15 residues. The CDR3 region is CASSRTGDRPYEQCF. CDR3 bases: TGTGCCAGCAGTAGAACCGGGGACAGACCCTACGAGCAGTGCTTC.